The entry below gives a single T cell receptor (beta chain) sequence along with its context. These data belong to a study of blood T cell repertoires in COVID-19. Study as a whole: Acute-phase and convalescent COVID-19 samples originated in the United States, Italy and Spain.

Study processing details: Researchers report that nucleated cell counts were estimated from reference gene primer amplification. Sequencing used immunoSEQ multiplex PCR; TCRdb keeps in-frame clones, though not all of them. D and trimming were read from the DNA, whereas the V and J calls and clone size are those reported in that table. The sample carries about 300,000 clones, 89% recorded once. Trimming shortened V by 4 bases and J by 8 bases, and 20 bases separated the two germline ends. Germline lookup yields CDR1 SEHNR and CDR2 FQNEAQ (reference sequence). This CDR3 is built from 15 residues. In Seattle, patients joined the study during active infection and were tracked longitudinally.

Sequenced sample: peripheral blood. The clonotype comes from a woman younger than 45 with COVID-19, enrolled during active disease. The chain combines TRBV7-9 with TRBJ1-2, with D maybe TRBD1 (5 bases). CDR3 amino acids: CASSSLQGSVGGYTF. DNA for the CDR3: TGTGCCAGCAGCTCCCTCCAGGGCAGCGTTGGGGGCTACACCTTC.